A selection of T cell receptor beta chains follows, all from one sample in a study of a mutant IDH1 vaccine in newly diagnosed glioma. These receptors' antigens are unknown. Clones were read by immunoSEQ multiplex PCR, and TCRdb kept only the in-frame ones, dropping some. Altogether approximately 31,000 clones are present, around 77% being singletons, with the ten largest covering approximately 3.4%. The source was PBMCs, collected from a glioma patient whose treatment included an IDH1 peptide vaccine. The receptors derive from a man between 35 and 55 years old with glioma. Some clones in this sample may be carry-over from other donors' samples. Each CDR3 is given without its conserved first and last residue.

j_call v_call cdr3_aa
TRBJ2-2 TRBV6-5 ASSSSTGELF
TRBJ1-1 TRBV15 ATSTPTGVNTEAF
TRBJ2-5 TRBV20-1 SAGGVTQY
TRBJ1-6 TRBV6-1 ASSEAGAGVNSPLH
TRBJ1-1 TRBV18 ATGGKNTEAF
TRBJ2-3 TRBV19 ASSPRLADTQY
TRBJ2-2 TRBV10-3 AISEVNTGELF
TRBJ2-7 TRBV6-1 ASIGTSGGLEQY
TRBJ2-3 TRBV6-6 ASSYLSTDTQY
TRBJ1-5 TRBV19 ASSITGGERQPQH
TRBJ1-1 TRBV18 ASSPQGQGATEAF
TRBJ2-5 TRBV7-6 ASSLGLAGGETQY
TRBJ1-5 TRBV9 ASSNDWGSQPQH
TRBJ1-1 TRBV5-6 ASSLAEHTEAF
TRBJ2-5 TRBV6-5 ASSYGTGKETQY
TRBJ2-7 TRBV19 ASSISQGYEQY
TRBJ2-7 TRBV6-5 ASSYRGIRVHEQY
TRBJ1-2 TRBV5-1 ASSPEGTTNYGYT
TRBJ2-1 TRBV15 ATSRAIYINEQF
TRBJ2-2 TRBV6-6 ASSKPGPTDTGELF
TRBJ1-5 TRBV30 AWSVGGNQPQH
TRBJ2-1 TRBV2 ASDGTSGYNEQF
TRBJ2-7 TRBV4-3 ASSQDWTSYEQY
TRBJ1-1 TRBV30 AWSGPRESEAF
TRBJ1-1 TRBV7-2 ASSSQGGTEAF
TRBJ2-1 TRBV27 ASSSLGTYNEQF
TRBJ1-3 TRBV29-1 SVTHGNTIY
TRBJ1-1 TRBV4-1 ASSLWTDYNTEAF
TRBJ2-5 TRBV7-9 ASSLVAGGETQY
TRBJ2-5 TRBV18 ASSPGTTQETQY
TRBJ2-7 TRBV5-4 ASSPGSGTGDGEQY